The text below deals with one T cell receptor beta chain. Profiled with immunoSEQ multiplex PCR; TCRdb holds only in-frame clones, not every one. Altogether approximately 70,000 clones are present, around 90% being singletons, with the ten largest covering 2%. This record comes from a study of T cell changes during pregnancy in multiple sclerosis. Per the germline V gene, CDR1 is SGHDN and CDR2 is FVKESK. CDR3 size: 16 residues. V was pared by 0 bases and J by 6 bases, with 11 bases of the junction left unmatched. The sequencing used peripheral blood, collected in the second trimester of pregnancy. The receptor was derived from a female donor with multiple sclerosis, enrolled in a pregnancy study. This chain links TRBV14 with TRBJ2-7, with 7 bases fitting TRBD2. The CDR3 region is CASSQDLGGTIGEQYF. The CDR3 coding sequence is TGTGCCAGCAGCCAAGATCTGGGGGGGACGATAGGCGAGCAGTACTTC.